The source of this T cell receptor (beta chain) is a study of blood T cell repertoires in COVID-19. In its sample, this clone was seen a few times. Sequencing used immunoSEQ multiplex PCR; TCRdb keeps in-frame clones, though not all of them. The table lists 400,000 to 550,000 clones, 70% to 90% of them singletons. The sequence was obtained from a woman aged 18-29 years with acute COVID-19. The material sequenced was PBMCs or T cells enriched from blood (not recorded which).

The CDR3 reads CASSWGDRDNTGELFF. The CDR3 DNA reads TGCGCCAGCAGCTGGGGGGACAGGGATAACACCGGGGAGCTGTTTTTT. The V gene is TRBV5-1, the J gene TRBJ2-2; 9 positions match TRBD1. This CDR3 has 16 residues. CDR1 and CDR2 (germline): SGHRS, YFSETQ. V was pared by 3 bases and J by 2 bases, with 5 bases of the junction left unmatched.